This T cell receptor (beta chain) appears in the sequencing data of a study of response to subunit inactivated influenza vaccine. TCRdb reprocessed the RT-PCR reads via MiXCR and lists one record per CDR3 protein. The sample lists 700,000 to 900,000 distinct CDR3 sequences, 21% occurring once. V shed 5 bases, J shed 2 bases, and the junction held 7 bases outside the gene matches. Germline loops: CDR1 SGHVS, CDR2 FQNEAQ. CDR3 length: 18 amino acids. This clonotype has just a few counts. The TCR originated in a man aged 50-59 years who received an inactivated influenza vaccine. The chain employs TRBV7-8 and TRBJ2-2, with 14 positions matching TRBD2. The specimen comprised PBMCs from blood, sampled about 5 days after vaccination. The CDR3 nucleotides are TGTGCCAGCAGCGGTGGACTAGCGGGGGGAATTAACACCGGGGAGCTGTTTTTT. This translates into CASSGGLAGGINTGELFF. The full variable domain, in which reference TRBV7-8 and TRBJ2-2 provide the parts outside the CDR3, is GAGVSQSPRYKVAKRGQDVALRCDPISGHVSLFWYQQALGQGPEFLTYFQNEAQLDKSGLPSDRFFAERPEGSVSTLKIQRTQQEDSAVYLCASSGGLAGGINTGELFFGEGSRLTVL.